This entry features one T cell receptor (beta chain) sequence. What it recognizes is unknown. The study reverse transcribed the entire isolated RNA, so it sequenced expressed TCRB transcripts. The protocol was immunoSEQ multiplex PCR, while the TCRdb copy is restricted to in-frame clones and leaves out a portion. The sample gives more than 550,000 clones, around 15% of which show up once; 0.03% to 0.045% is in the top ten. This CDR3 comprises 13 residues. Germline V lookup: CDR1 MNHEY, CDR2 SVGAGI. The J segment lost 5 bases and the V segment lost 7 bases, leaving 7 bases of the junction unmatched. The sample is drawn from a study of beta chain features in type 1 diabetes. Whole-study findings and limits: Within each of all four CD4+ subsets, Type 1 diabetes patients had TCRB CDR3s that were moderately but significantly shorter.

J is TRBJ1-2 and V is TRBV6-5; TRBD1 agrees at 7 bases. The origin of this receptor is a man aged 18 to 29 with type 1 diabetes. Sequencing was done on a sample of naive CD4+ T cells from blood. CDR3 coding DNA: TGTGCCAGCACCCCAGACAGGGTGTATGGCTACACCTTC. It specifies CASTPDRVYGYTF.